A single sample is the source of the 27 T cell receptor beta chains below, sequenced in a study of T cells in Graves' hyperthyroidism and ophthalmopathy. Researchers took RNA transcripts and amplified the TCR beta CDR3 regions from them. Initially, a first-round RT-PCR of the TCR CDR3 employed the HTBI primer set. TCRdb re-analysed the multiplex PCR reads in MiXCR, keeping a single row per CDR3 protein. The sample lists fewer than 350,000 distinct CDR3 sequences, roughly 13% seen once, with 7.9% in the top ten. The sample comprised blood. The origin of the receptors is a woman aged 40 to 50 with Graves' hyperthyroidism.

This clonotype showed up many times. The V call is TRBV24-1, the J call TRBJ2-1; TRBD1 is a possible D gene (5 bases). There are 16 residues in the CDR3. In germline, CDR1 is KGHDR, CDR2 SFDVKD. The V gene lost 5 bases and the J gene lost 0 bases, with 13 bases spanning the gap. The CDR3 DNA follows: TGTGCCACCAGTGGTAACGCCAGGGTCTCCTACAATGAGCAGTTCTTC. Amino acid sequence: CATSGNARVSYNEQFF.

This clonotype came up many times. J is TRBJ1-2 and V is TRBV3-1, with 8 bases lining up with TRBD1. The CDR3 is 13 amino acids. V was pared by 2 bases and J by 6 bases, with 2 bases of the junction left unmatched. CDR1 and CDR2 from the germline V gene are LGHDT and YNNKEL (reference sequence). CDR3 DNA sequence: TGTGCCAGCAGCCAACGGACAGGGAATGGCTACACCTTC. It specifies CASSQRTGNGYTF.

The count of this clonotype is one. The chain uses TRBV19 and TRBJ2-1, with 12 bases aligning to TRBD2. Germline loops: CDR1 LNHDA, CDR2 SQIVND (reference sequence). The ends lost 1 base at V and 5 bases at J; junction bases unmatched: 3. This CDR3 region has 16 residues. CDR3 bases: TGTGCCAGTAGTATAGTGGGACTAGCGGGTCACAATGAGCAGTTCTTC. Amino acids: CASSIVGLAGHNEQFF.

This chain joins TRBV7-2 and TRBJ1-1, with a possible D match to TRBD1 (5 bases). V lost 10 bases and J 1 base, leaving 16 bases between the germline ends. The CDR3 is 14 residues long. CDR1 SGHTA and CDR2 FQGNSA come from the germline V gene. This CDR3 is CATSPRGPNTEAFF. For the CDR3, the DNA is TGTGCCACGTCCCCAAGGGGCCCGAACACTGAAGCTTTCTTT.

This clonotype was seen many times. This chain links TRBV12-3 or TRBV12-4 with TRBJ2-5, with a possible D match to TRBD1 (6 bases). This CDR3 has 13 amino acids. V was clipped by 4 bases and J by 5 bases, with 11 bases between them. The CDR3 DNA reads as TGTGCCAGCAGTTCCACAGGGCCGGAGACCCAGTACTTC. It codes for CASSSTGPETQYF.

This clonotype was seen at least ten times. The chain links TRBV5-1 to TRBJ2-1; tentative D call: TRBD2 (6 bases). This CDR3 comprises 18 residues. Between the trimmed V and J ends, which lost 3 bases and 2 bases, there was a span of 21 bases. The germline V gene has CDR1 SGHRS and CDR2 YFSETQ. CDR3 DNA: TGCGCCAGCAGCTCTGCACCAACCGGGACTGGAACCTACAATGAGCAGTTCTTC. Protein sequence: CASSSAPTGTGTYNEQFF.

In this sample, this clonotype turned up a few times. It may be a read error: a sequence one base away is much more abundant. The chain carries TRBV28 and TRBJ2-1; 11 positions agree with TRBD2. Per germline, CDR1 MDHEN and CDR2 SYDVKM. The CDR3 is 15 amino acids. The CDR3 nucleotides are TGTGCCAGCAGTTTTATAGGACTAGCGGGCAATGAGCAGCTCTTC. Protein product: CASSFIGLAGNEQLF.

This clonotype was detected many times. The CDR3 DNA reads as TGTGCCAGCAGCCCCCTTGCGATGAACACTGAAGCTTTCTTT. Its protein is CASSPLAMNTEAFF. The chain uses TRBV3-1 and TRBJ1-1; unclear D gene. Trimming took off 4 bases at V and 0 bases at J, with 9 bases between the two ends. Germline lookup yields CDR1 LGHDT and CDR2 YNNKEL (reference sequence). CDR3 length equals 14 residues.

This clonotype was recorded many times. The CDR3 spells CSAPYGLAGGDTQYF. Here the CDR3 DNA reads TGCAGTGCCCCATACGGACTAGCGGGAGGAGATACGCAGTATTTT. V gene TRBV20-1 combines with J gene TRBJ2-3, with 14 bases fitting TRBD2. The V gene's germline CDR1 is DFQATT and CDR2 SNEGSKA (reference sequence). This CDR3 comprises 15 residues. V shed 6 bases, J shed 5 bases, and the junction held 7 bases outside the gene matches.

Notes on this clonotype: A much larger clone is a single base away; this may be a read error. The chain has TRBV6-2 or TRBV6-3 and TRBJ2-7; TRBD1 matches 9 bases. The CDR3 has 16 amino acids. From germline, CDR1 is MNHEY and CDR2 SVGEGT. The CDR3 is CASSRSAGQGAYAQYF. The CDR3 nucleotides read TGTGCCAGCAGCCGGAGTGCGGGACAGGGTGCCTACGCGCAGTACTTC.

V is TRBV7-9 and J is TRBJ2-4, with TRBD2 identical over 10 bases. CDR1 SEHNR and CDR2 FQNEAQ come from the germline V gene (reference sequence). This CDR3 contains 16 residues. J gave up 0 bases and V 6 bases, and 5 bases lay outside the gene matches. The CDR3 DNA reads TGTGCCAGCAGGCCTACTAGCGGGGTAGCCAAAAACATTCAGTACTTC. Translation: CASRPTSGVAKNIQYF.

This clonotype was recorded many times. V gene TRBV28 combines with J gene TRBJ1-5; no firm D call. This CDR3 region has 15 residues. Trimming removed 5 bases at V and 6 bases at J, with 17 bases between. The germline V gene has CDR1 MDHEN and CDR2 SYDVKM. The CDR3 DNA reads TGTGCCAGCAGTCCTGGACCGACGCCGAGTCAGCCCCAGCATTTT. Its translation: CASSPGPTPSQPQHF.

This clonotype turned up a few times. The chain employs TRBV12-3 or TRBV12-4 and TRBJ2-4, with 10 bases fitting TRBD1. The trim removed 5 bases at V and 1 base at J, leaving 5 bases unmatched. The length of the CDR3 is 16 residues. The CDR3 protein is CASSPGTGVAKNIQYF. The CDR3 nucleotides read TGTGCCAGCAGTCCCGGGACAGGGGTGGCCAAAAACATTCAGTACTTC.

V gene TRBV6-6 combines with J gene TRBJ2-7, with 7 nucleotides matching TRBD1. Germline loops: CDR1 MNHNY, CDR2 SVGAGI (reference sequence). The CDR3 totals 18 residues. V trimming: 2 bases; J trimming: 0 bases; junction bases outside the gene matches: 13. DNA for the CDR3: TGTGCCAGCAGTTACCGCGCCCCGGGACAGTTTATCTCCTACGAGCAGTACTTC. Encoded protein: CASSYRAPGQFISYEQYF.

CDR3 bases: TGTGCCAGCAGCCAACTCCGGGACTCCACCCCCAATGAGCAGTTCTTC. Its translation: CASSQLRDSTPNEQFF. The J gene is TRBJ2-1, the V gene TRBV4-2; a possible D gene is TRBD2 (6 bases). This CDR3 comprises 16 residues. Germline values: CDR1 LGHNA, CDR2 YNFKEQ. V gave up 2 bases and J gave up 6 bases, with 17 bases separating them.

In this sample, this clonotype turned up many times. The chain carries TRBV28 and TRBJ1-2; 8 positions match TRBD1. J gave up 4 bases and V 5 bases, and 3 bases lay outside the gene matches. Germline CDR1 reads MDHEN; CDR2 reads SYDVKM. This CDR3 contains 13 residues. The CDR3 protein is CASSKDRGYGYTF. DNA for the CDR3: TGTGCCAGCAGTAAAGACAGGGGCTATGGCTACACCTTC.

This chain uses TRBV18 with TRBJ1-3; D uncertain. The CDR3 length is 16 residues. Germline-derived CDR1 and CDR2 are KGHSH and LQKENI. V lost 0 bases, J lost 4 bases, and 13 bases lay in between. The DNA for the CDR3 is TGTGCCAGCTCACCACCTGCCAGGACCCGCGGAAACACCATATATTTT. Translated, it gives CASSPPARTRGNTIYF. The full variable domain, its missing parts supplied by reference TRBV18 and TRBJ1-3, is NAGVMQNPRHLVRRRGQEARLRCSPMKGHSHVYWYRQLPEEGLKFMVYLQKENIIDESGMPKERFSAEFPKEGPSILRIQQVVRGDSAAYFCASSPPARTRGNTIYFGEGSWLTVV.

This clonotype has a count of ten or more. The rearrangement uses TRBV7-9 and TRBJ2-7, with 10 bases matching TRBD2. The germline V gene has CDR1 SEHNR and CDR2 FQNEAQ (reference sequence). This CDR3 has 16 amino acids. V shed 5 bases, J shed 2 bases, and the junction held 9 bases outside the gene matches. CDR3 DNA: TGTGCCAGCAGCCCCCGGGGGAGCGGGAGGGCCTACGAGCAGTACTTC. It specifies CASSPRGSGRAYEQYF.

This clonotype was detected many times. The chain has TRBV6-1 and TRBJ2-5; D may correspond to TRBD1 or TRBD2 (5 bases each). Per the germline V gene, CDR1 is MNHNS and CDR2 is SASEGT. The CDR3 has 16 residues. The germline V and J ends were trimmed by 5 bases and 2 bases, with 18 bases remaining between them. Written as DNA, the CDR3 is TGTGCCAGCAGTCTACTAACGATAGGGACGCAAGAGACCCAGTACTTC. Translated, it gives CASSLLTIGTQETQYF.

At least ten counts were recorded for this clonotype. The CDR3 is CASSLSGYNEQFF. DNA of the CDR3: TGTGCCAGCAGCTTAAGCGGATACAATGAGCAGTTCTTC. V is TRBV11-3 and J is TRBJ2-1; a possible D gene is TRBD2 (5 bases). The ends were cut back, 2 bases at V and 4 bases at J, with 6 bases in the middle. The germline V gene encodes CDR1 SGHNT and CDR2 YENEEA. CDR3 size: 13 residues.

In this sample, this clonotype turned up many times. The chain recombines TRBV24-1 with TRBJ2-5; 9 nucleotides agree with TRBD2. V lost 9 bases and J lost 5; bases outside the gene matches: 6. This CDR3 comprises 13 residues. Germline CDR1 and CDR2: KGHDR and SFDVKD. CDR3 sequence: CATAGGGGETQYF. In DNA, the CDR3 is TGTGCCACCGCGGGAGGGGGAGGTGAGACCCAGTACTTC.

This clonotype was detected a few times. The CDR3 does not close with the conserved phenylalanine or tryptophan, likely indicating a read error. This chain connects TRBV5-6 to TRBJ1-1, with a possible D match to TRBD1 (5 bases). CDR1 and CDR2 from the germline V gene are SGHDT and YYEEEE. This CDR3 spans 16 amino acids. Trimming cost V 4 bases and J 0 bases, with 16 bases left between them. CDR3 in amino acids: CASSPGPQLMNTEAFL. CDR3 DNA sequence: TGTGCCAGCAGCCCGGGACCGCAATTAATGAACACTGAAGCTTTCCTT.

This clonotype has a count of ten or more. This rearrangement joins TRBV20-1 to TRBJ1-2, with 9 bases that match TRBD1. Germline V gives CDR1 DFQATT, CDR2 SNEGSKA (reference sequence). V trimming: 7 bases; J trimming: 4 bases; junction bases outside the gene matches: 7. This CDR3 has 13 amino acids. The CDR3 DNA reads as TGCAGTGGGGGGACAGGGACGGGCTATGGCTACACCTTC. It is translated as CSGGTGTGYGYTF.

This clonotype has a single count. This chain links TRBV6-1 with TRBJ1-1; D is possibly TRBD1 (6 bases). The germline V gene encodes CDR1 MNHNS and CDR2 SASEGT. The CDR3 consists of 13 residues. Trimming left V 8 bases short and J 1 base short, with 11 bases between. Here the CDR3 reads CASGEDRNTEAFF. The CDR3, as DNA: TGTGCCAGCGGAGAGGACAGGAACACTGAAGCTTTCTTT.

The chain uses TRBV12-3 or TRBV12-4 and TRBJ2-7, with D tentatively TRBD1 (6 bases). Trimming removed 3 bases at V and 7 bases at J, with 16 bases between. The CDR3 loop spans 14 amino acids. The CDR3 loop is CASSFRGSLGEQYF. DNA for the CDR3: TGTGCCAGCAGTTTTAGGGGGTCCCTTGGAGAGCAGTACTTC.

This clonotype was observed at least ten times. The chain combines TRBV7-9 with TRBJ2-7; 12 bases line up with TRBD2. Germline CDR1 and CDR2: SEHNR and FQNEAQ (reference sequence). The CDR3 spans 17 residues. V trimming: 4 bases; J trimming: 3 bases; junction bases outside the gene matches: 10. Here the CDR3 reads CASSSHLTSGSIYEQYF. CDR3 bases: TGTGCCAGCAGCTCCCATTTGACTAGCGGGAGTATCTACGAGCAGTACTTC.

This clonotype came up a few times. One end of the junction varies from germline; a read error may be responsible. The chain combines TRBV19 with TRBJ1-1; D gene unclear. The CDR3 extends over 13 amino acids. Germline V gene lookup returns CDR1 LNHDA and CDR2 SQIVND (reference sequence). The CDR3 nucleotides read TGTGCCAGTAGTCACGCCCGGAACACCGAAGCTTTCTTT. Its protein product is CASSHARNTEAFF.